Each of the 12 T cell receptor beta chains below was sequenced from the same sample in a study of shared clonotypes between healthy human individuals. Profiled with immunoSEQ multiplex PCR; TCRdb holds only in-frame clones, not every one. The repertoire includes hundreds of thousands of clones, roughly 95% of them detected once, and about 0.064% sits in the top ten. The material sequenced was naive CD4+ T cells sorted from blood. Subset: CD45RA+ positively selected. The receptors originated from a woman in her 30s in good health.

The chain is built from TRBV28 and TRBJ2-2, with a weak D call TRBD2 (6 bases). This CDR3 is 14 amino acids long. V was shortened by 6 bases and J by 9 bases, with 17 bases between the two germline ends. Germline CDR1 is MDHEN and CDR2 is SYDVKM. For the CDR3, the DNA is TGTGCCAGCAGGGCGGCTAGCGACGTGCGGGAGCTGTTTTTT. Amino acid sequence: CASRAASDVRELFF.

The CDR3 nucleotides are TGTGCCACCAGCAGAGAATTCAGTTACACTGAAGCTTTCTTT. This sequence encodes CATSREFSYTEAFF. The J gene is TRBJ1-1, the V gene TRBV15; D is unclear. Germline CDR1 is LNHNV and CDR2 is YYDKDF (reference sequence). This CDR3 region has 14 residues. V was pared by 0 bases and J by 3 bases, with 8 bases between.

The chain recombines TRBV19 with TRBJ2-7; 10 positions match TRBD2. V lost 2 bases to trimming and J lost 0 bases; unmatched junction nucleotides: 1. The CDR3 consists of 15 residues. Germline V gene sequence: CDR1 LNHDA, CDR2 SQIVND (reference sequence). The CDR3 region is CASSILAGDSYEQYF. In nucleotides, the CDR3 is TGTGCCAGTAGTATACTAGCGGGGGACTCCTACGAGCAGTACTTC.

The chain joins TRBV5-5 to TRBJ2-7; 11 bases are a match to TRBD2. The J segment lost 6 bases and the V segment lost 3 bases, leaving 5 bases of the junction unmatched. The CDR3 runs to 14 residues. CDR1 SGHKS and CDR2 YYEKEE come from the germline V gene (reference sequence). CDR3 region: CASSSTSGKIEQYF. The CDR3 region has the DNA TGTGCCAGCAGCTCGACTAGCGGGAAGATCGAGCAGTACTTC.

The gene calls are TRBV28 and TRBJ2-1, with 7 positions matching TRBD1. Germline-derived CDR1 and CDR2 are MDHEN and SYDVKM. The CDR3 totals 16 residues. V dropped 0 bases and J dropped 12; count of bases not matched to a gene: 14. CDR3 DNA: TGTGCCAGCAGTTTATGGGAGACAGGGCGTTCAAAGGGGCAGTTCTTC. Its protein product is CASSLWETGRSKGQFF.

The V call is TRBV10-2, the J call TRBJ2-3; D unresolved. Trimming left V 2 bases short and J 4 bases short, with 10 bases between. The CDR3 is made up of 14 amino acids. CDR1 WSHSY and CDR2 SAAADI come from the germline V gene. The CDR3 reads CASSEPTSSDTQYF. In DNA, the CDR3 is TGCGCCAGCAGTGAGCCCACCAGCTCAGATACGCAGTATTTT.

The chain combines TRBV21-1 with TRBJ1-3; TRBD1 is the table's D call and was not checked against the DNA. TRBV21-1 is a pseudogene locus. There are 16 residues in the CDR3. CDR3 residues: CASSKRTGDSGNTIYF. The CDR3 coding sequence is TGTGCCAGCAGCAAAAGGACAGGGGACTCTGGAAACACCATATATTTT.

The V and J genes are TRBV19 and TRBJ2-3; TRBD2 matches 9 bases. Germline V gene data show CDR1 as LNHDA and CDR2 as SQIVND (reference sequence). The CDR3 is made up of 16 amino acids. With 5 bases clipped from V and 2 bases from J, the junction kept 8 bases outside the gene matches. Written as DNA, the CDR3 is TGTGCCAGTAGTGTTAGCGGGAGTACTTTCACAGATACGCAGTATTTT. Encoded protein: CASSVSGSTFTDTQYF. Complete variable domain (other parts from reference TRBV19 and TRBJ2-3): DGGITQSPKYLFRKEGQNVTLSCEQNLNHDAMYWYRQDPGQGLRLIYYSQIVNDFQKGDIAEGYSVSREKKESFPLTVTSAQKNPTAFYLCASSVSGSTFTDTQYFGPGTRLTVL.

The CDR3 loop reads CASSEGSPQGNEQFF. Written as DNA, the CDR3 is TGTGCCAGCAGTGAAGGTTCCCCCCAGGGCAATGAGCAGTTCTTC. The V and J genes are TRBV2 and TRBJ2-1; the D gene is possibly TRBD1 (5 bases). Trimming stripped 1 base from V and 6 bases from J, with 13 bases between. The CDR3 has 15 amino acids. CDR1 SNHLY and CDR2 FYNNEI come from the germline V gene.

The chain joins TRBV2 to TRBJ2-5; 9 bases map to TRBD2. V was pared by 3 bases and J by 2 bases, with 22 bases of the junction left unmatched. Per germline, CDR1 SNHLY and CDR2 FYNNEI. The length of the CDR3 is 21 residues. CDR3: CASSDELGVAAWREGQETQYF. The CDR3 coding sequence is TGTGCCAGCAGTGATGAGTTGGGAGTGGCAGCTTGGCGGGAGGGGCAAGAGACCCAGTACTTC.

The rearrangement joins TRBV7-2 to TRBJ2-1; 7 bases are shared with TRBD2. The CDR3 contains 16 residues. Germline-derived CDR1 and CDR2 are SGHTA and FQGNSA. The V gene end was trimmed by 5 bases and the J gene end by 4 bases; junction bases not matched to a gene: 11. CDR3 in amino acids: CASSPPGLNTYNEQFF. The CDR3 bases are TGTGCCAGCAGCCCACCGGGACTAAACACTTACAATGAGCAGTTCTTC.

The chain recombines TRBV7-9 with TRBJ2-7; 13 bases match TRBD2. Per germline, CDR1 SEHNR and CDR2 FQNEAQ (reference sequence). CDR3 length: 15 amino acids. With 6 bases clipped from V and 5 bases from J, the junction kept 7 bases outside the gene matches. This chain's CDR3 is CASRSWTSGSNEQYF. CDR3 DNA sequence: TGTGCCAGCAGGAGCTGGACTAGCGGGAGCAACGAGCAGTACTTC.